A selection of T cell receptor beta chains follows, all from one sample in a study of human T cells and chemical hapten exposure. From the RACE reads, TCRdb called clonotypes with MiXCR, one entry per CDR3 protein. The sample carries some 100,000 distinct CDR3 sequences, approximately 8.8% recorded once. This specimen consisted of whole blood, obtained in connection with sensitization to the hapten diphenylcyclopropenone (DPC). The source of these receptors is a woman in her forties with alopecia areata. Some clones in this sample may be carry-over from other donors' samples. Both conserved end residues are part of each CDR3. D genes are given only for firm matches. The size entry is marked missing in some rows and otherwise reads once, few, many or a size class.

TRBV7-2	-	TRBJ1-1	many	CASRKVGTEAFF	TGTGCCAGCAGAAAGGTGGGCACTGAAGCTTTCTTT
TRBV7-9	-	TRBJ1-2	few	CASSLDGLYGYTF	TGTGCCAGCAGCCTGGACGGGCTTTATGGCTACACCTTC
TRBV7-2	-	TRBJ2-1	-	CASRPGPNNEQFF	TGTGCCAGCAGACCGGGACCTAACAATGAGCAGTTCTTC
TRBV10-3	TRBD1	TRBJ1-5	-	CAIRRGLEGNQPQHF	TGTGCCATCAGAAGGGGGCTGGAGGGCAATCAGCCCCAGCATTTT
TRBV18	TRBD1	TRBJ2-7	-	CASSLQGQGEQYF	TGTGCCAGCTCACTACAGGGACAGGGGGAGCAGTACTTC
TRBV4-3	TRBD1	TRBJ1-3	many	CASSQFGQGGDTIYF	TGCGCCAGCAGCCAATTCGGACAGGGAGGCGACACCATATATTTT
TRBV7-9	-	TRBJ1-3	few	CASSLAGSAGNTIYF	TGTGCCAGCAGCTTAGCGGGGTCGGCTGGAAACACCATATATTTT
TRBV5-1	TRBD1	TRBJ1-2	many	CASSYGQGDGYTF	TGCGCCAGCAGCTATGGACAGGGCGATGGCTACACCTTC
TRBV30	-	TRBJ2-6	many	CAWSVTGRASGANVLTF	TGTGCCTGGAGTGTTACTGGACGAGCTTCTGGGGCCAACGTCCTGACTTTC
TRBV7-8	TRBD1	TRBJ1-5	many	CASSSTGWRNQPQHF	TGTGCCAGCAGCTCGACAGGGTGGCGCAATCAGCCCCAGCATTTT
TRBV7-2	TRBD2	TRBJ2-3	few	CASSLASGARTDTQYF	TGTGCCAGCAGCTTGGCCAGCGGGGCGCGGACAGATACGCAGTATTTT
TRBV7-9	-	TRBJ2-3	many	CASTFPGKGVADTQYF	TGTGCCAGCACCTTCCCCGGGAAGGGTGTCGCAGATACGCAGTATTTT
TRBV7-9	-	TRBJ2-5	many	CASSFPPTETQYF	TGTGCCAGCAGCTTCCCGCCGACAGAGACCCAGTACTTC
TRBV20-1	TRBD2	TRBJ2-5	many	CSARVTSGETQYF	TGCAGTGCTAGAGTAACTAGCGGAGAGACCCAGTACTTC
TRBV27	-	TRBJ1-1	few	CASSPWAGAADTEAFF	TGTGCCAGCAGTCCGTGGGCGGGGGCCGCGGACACTGAAGCTTTCTTT
TRBV5-1	-	TRBJ1-2	few	CASSTRADYGYTF	TGCGCCAGCAGCACCCGGGCCGACTATGGCTACACCTTC
TRBV28	-	TRBJ2-7	-	CATNGPGQDYEQYF	TGTGCCACCAATGGGCCAGGACAAGATTACGAGCAGTACTTC
TRBV7-9	TRBD1	TRBJ1-4	-	CASSSSRTGGEKLFF	TGTGCCAGCAGCTCGTCTAGGACAGGAGGGGAAAAACTGTTTTTT
TRBV6-2/TRBV6-3	-	TRBJ2-7	many	CASIAERRTDTYEQYF	TGTGCCAGCATAGCCGAGAGAAGGACAGACACCTACGAGCAGTACTTC
TRBV4-1	-	TRBJ1-5	-	CASSQVFDQPQHF	TGCGCCAGCAGCCAAGTTTTCGATCAGCCCCAGCATTTT
TRBV5-4	-	TRBJ2-2	few	CASRAGTTNTGELFF	TGTGCCAGCAGAGCCGGGACCACGAACACCGGGGAGCTGTTTTTT
TRBV20-1	-	TRBJ1-3	-	CSARGETGNTIYF	TGCAGTGCCAGAGGGGAAACTGGAAACACCATATATTTT
TRBV25-1	TRBD1	TRBJ1-6	-	CASGRGQGRQNSPLHF	TGTGCCAGCGGGAGAGGACAGGGGAGGCAAAATTCACCCCTCCACTTT
TRBV3-1	TRBD1	TRBJ1-6	few	CASMGTGSWGNSPLHF	TGTGCCAGCATGGGGACAGGGTCGTGGGGCAATTCACCCCTCCACTTT
TRBV9	-	TRBJ2-3	few	CASSRTGLTDTQYF	TGTGCCAGCAGTCGAACAGGGTTGACAGATACGCAGTATTTT
TRBV14	-	TRBJ1-1	few	CASSQSGGITLKAFF	TGTGCCAGCAGCCAAAGTGGGGGAATAACACTGAAAGCTTTCTTT
TRBV10-3	TRBD1	TRBJ2-7	many	CAIKIGTGLYEQYF	TGTGCCATCAAGATCGGGACAGGGCTCTACGAGCAGTACTTC
TRBV4-3	-	TRBJ1-2	many	CASSQDRTFYGYTF	TGCGCCAGCAGCCAAGACAGGACCTTCTATGGCTACACCTTC
TRBV7-2	-	TRBJ2-2	few	CASSPSRGGGLLVANTGELFF	TGTGCCAGCAGCCCATCGAGGGGGGGCGGGCTTCTGGTGGCGAACACCGGGGAGCTGTTTTTT
TRBV5-5	-	TRBJ1-6	-	CASSLVGGGSPLHF	TGTGCCAGCAGCTTGGTCGGGGGAGGATCACCCCTCCACTTT
TRBV29-1	TRBD2	TRBJ2-5	-	CSVAASGKETQYF	TGCAGCGTTGCGGCTAGCGGGAAAGAGACCCAGTACTTC
TRBV5-4	-	TRBJ2-2	-	CASSFRGGIGELFF	TGTGCCAGCAGCTTCCGAGGGGGAATCGGGGAGCTGTTTTTT
TRBV19	-	TRBJ2-6	-	CASSINGGMISGANVLTF	TGTGCCAGTAGTATAAACGGGGGTATGATCTCTGGGGCCAACGTCCTGACTTTC
TRBV27	-	TRBJ2-7	-	CASSLSTPIGSYEQYF	TGTGCCAGCAGTTTATCAACCCCTATCGGGTCCTACGAGCAGTACTTC
TRBV5-4	-	TRBJ2-1	many	CASSSRLGPYNEQFF	TGTGCCAGCAGCTCCCGACTAGGGCCCTACAATGAGCAGTTCTTC
TRBV28	-	TRBJ1-1	-	CASSNRAEAFF	TGTGCCAGCTCCAACAGGGCTGAAGCTTTCTTT
TRBV7-2	TRBD1	TRBJ2-2	-	CASSTGQGYTGELFF	TGTGCCAGCAGCACCGGACAGGGCTACACCGGGGAGCTGTTTTTT
TRBV7-7	-	TRBJ2-2	-	CASSATANTGELFF	TGTGCCAGCAGCGCGACAGCTAACACCGGGGAGCTGTTTTTT
TRBV28	-	TRBJ2-1	-	CASSPPGRGEQFF	TGTGCCAGCAGTCCCCCAGGGCGGGGAGAGCAGTTCTTC
TRBV13	-	TRBJ2-5	few	CASSLAPQETQYF	TGTGCCAGCAGCTTGGCGCCACAAGAGACCCAGTACTTC